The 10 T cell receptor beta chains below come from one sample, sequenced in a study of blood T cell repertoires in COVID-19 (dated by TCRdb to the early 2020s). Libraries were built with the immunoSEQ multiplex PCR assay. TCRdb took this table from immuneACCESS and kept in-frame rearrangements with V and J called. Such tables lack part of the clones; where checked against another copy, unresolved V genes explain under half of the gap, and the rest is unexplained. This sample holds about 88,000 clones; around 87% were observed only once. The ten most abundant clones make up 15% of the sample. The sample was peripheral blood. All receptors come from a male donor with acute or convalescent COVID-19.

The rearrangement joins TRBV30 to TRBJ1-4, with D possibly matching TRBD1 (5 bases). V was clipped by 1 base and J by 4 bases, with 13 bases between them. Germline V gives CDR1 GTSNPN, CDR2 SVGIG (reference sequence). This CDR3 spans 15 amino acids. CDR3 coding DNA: TGTGCCTGGAGTGCGTCGGGACTTCATAATGAAAAACTGTTTTTT. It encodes CAWSASGLHNEKLFF.

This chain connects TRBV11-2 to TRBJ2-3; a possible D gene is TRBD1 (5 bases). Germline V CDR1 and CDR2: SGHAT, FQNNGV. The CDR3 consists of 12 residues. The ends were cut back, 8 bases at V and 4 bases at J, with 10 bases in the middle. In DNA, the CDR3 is TGTGCCAGCGGGGTGGGGCCAGATACGCAGTATTTT. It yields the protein CASGVGPDTQYF.

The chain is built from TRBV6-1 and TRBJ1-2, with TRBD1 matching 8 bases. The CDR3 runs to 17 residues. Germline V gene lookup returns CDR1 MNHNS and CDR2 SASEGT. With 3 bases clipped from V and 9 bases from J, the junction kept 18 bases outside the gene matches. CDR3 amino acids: CASSDLTTGQGGWSYTF. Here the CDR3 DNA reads TGTGCCAGCAGTGATTTGACAACCGGACAGGGTGGTTGGAGCTACACCTTC.

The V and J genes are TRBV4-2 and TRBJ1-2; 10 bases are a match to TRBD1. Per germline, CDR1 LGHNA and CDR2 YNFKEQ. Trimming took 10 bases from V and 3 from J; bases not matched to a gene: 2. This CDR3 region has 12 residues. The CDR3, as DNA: TGTGCCATAGGACAGGGGGACTATGGCTACACCTTC. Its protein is CAIGQGDYGYTF.

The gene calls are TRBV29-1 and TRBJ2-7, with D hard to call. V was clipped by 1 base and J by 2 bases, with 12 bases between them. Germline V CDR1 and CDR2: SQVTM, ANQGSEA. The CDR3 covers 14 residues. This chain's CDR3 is CSVEGGRDAYEQYF. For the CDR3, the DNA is TGCAGCGTTGAAGGCGGCAGAGATGCCTACGAGCAGTACTTC.

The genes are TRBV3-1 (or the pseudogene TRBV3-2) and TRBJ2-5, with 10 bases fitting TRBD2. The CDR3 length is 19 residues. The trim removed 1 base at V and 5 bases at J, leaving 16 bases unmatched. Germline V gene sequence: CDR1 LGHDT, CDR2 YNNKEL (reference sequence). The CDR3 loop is CASSQVAIAGGIGGETQYF. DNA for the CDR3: TGTGCCAGCAGCCAAGTAGCGATAGCGGGGGGTATAGGAGGGGAGACCCAGTACTTC.

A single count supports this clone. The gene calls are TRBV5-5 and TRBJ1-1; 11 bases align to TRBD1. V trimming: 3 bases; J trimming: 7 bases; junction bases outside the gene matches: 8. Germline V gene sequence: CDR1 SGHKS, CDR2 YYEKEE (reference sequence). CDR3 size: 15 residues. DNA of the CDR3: TGTGCCAGCAGCTACCAGGACAGGGGGCAATTTGAAGCTTTCTTT. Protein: CASSYQDRGQFEAFF.

CDR3 sequence reads: CASSWDRDNEQYF. The CDR3 DNA sequence: TGTGCCAGCAGTTGGGACAGGGATAACGAGCAGTACTTC. The chain has TRBV28 and TRBJ2-7; 9 nucleotides align to TRBD1. Germline CDR1 and CDR2: MDHEN and SYDVKM. The CDR3 loop spans 13 amino acids. After removal of 4 bases from V and 5 bases from J, the junction contained 3 bases not matched to a gene.

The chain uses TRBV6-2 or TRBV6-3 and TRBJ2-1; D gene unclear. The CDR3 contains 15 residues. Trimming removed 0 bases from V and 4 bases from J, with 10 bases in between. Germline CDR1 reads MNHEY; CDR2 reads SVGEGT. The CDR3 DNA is TGTGCCAGCAGTTACTCGATTCAGACTTACAATGAGCAGTTCTTC. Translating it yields CASSYSIQTYNEQFF.

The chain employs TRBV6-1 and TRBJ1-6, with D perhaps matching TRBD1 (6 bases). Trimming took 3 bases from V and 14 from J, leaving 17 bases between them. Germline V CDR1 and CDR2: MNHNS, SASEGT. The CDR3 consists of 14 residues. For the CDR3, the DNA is TGTGCCAGCAGTGAGTTGGACAGCCGGCGGGCCCTCCACTTT. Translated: CASSELDSRRALHF.